This T cell receptor beta chain was identified during a study of Graves' ophthalmopathy and Graves' hyperthyroidism. This clonotype was recorded many times. Its antigen is unidentified. The CDR3 is made up of 12 amino acids. Between the trimmed V and J ends, which lost 4 bases and 7 bases, there was a span of 10 bases. Germline CDR1 reads DFQATT; CDR2 reads SNEGSKA (reference sequence). Study conclusions and caveats: Prediction of ophthalmopathy progression reached 70.59% sensitivity and under 80% specificity.

RNA transcripts were the template, and TCR beta CDR3 regions were amplified from them. First-round RT-PCR employed HTBI primers, with a second-round multiplex PCR after it. TCRdb re-called the multiplex PCR reads with MiXCR, one entry per CDR3 protein. Of more than 1,000,000 distinct CDR3 sequences in the sample, 35% to 40% were seen once. Sequencing was done on a sample of peripheral blood or thyroid tissue (not recorded which). This chain uses TRBV20-1 with TRBJ1-4; a possible D gene is TRBD1 (5 bases). This clonotype was sampled from an adult man with Graves' hyperthyroidism. The CDR3 nucleotides read TGCAGTGCTATAGGGACCGCTGAAAAACTGTTTTTT. Its translation: CSAIGTAEKLFF.